This T cell receptor beta chain was found in a study of shared clonotypes between healthy human individuals. General study results and limits: Sampling covered nothing but blood. Tissue TCR repertoires likely differ from those found in blood.

As for this clone: Its antigen is not known.

Germline lookup yields CDR1 SEHNR and CDR2 FQNEAQ (reference sequence). CDR3 length: 10 residues. Trimming shortened V by 6 bases and J by 4 bases, and 3 bases separated the two germline ends. Generated by immunoSEQ multiplex PCR, the TCRdb table keeps only in-frame clones and is missing some. Here the sample spans about 650,000 clones, around 95% being singletons. Naive-designated CD8 cells lacked CD45RO, were positively enriched for CCR7, and omitted terminally differentiated effector memory CD45RA+ cells. This TCR was recovered from a woman aged 25 to 39 in good health. Sequencing was performed on naive CD8+ T cells sorted from blood. This rearrangement joins TRBV7-9 to TRBJ1-2; D unresolved. CDR3 region: CASRSYGYTF. CDR3 nucleotides: TGTGCCAGCAGGAGCTATGGCTACACCTTC.